This record looks at one T cell receptor (beta chain) sequence and its context. The antigen remains unidentified. The read terminates 3 residues ahead of where the CDR3 ends, so the germline J gene completes it. The data were obtained in a study of T cells in women clearing cervical HPV infection. Study findings and constraints: Each sample's T-cell count was unknown, possibly confounding richness.

Generated by immunoSEQ multiplex PCR, the TCRdb table keeps only in-frame clones and is missing some. Across about 21,000 clones, the top ten clones capture approximately 6% of the sample. From germline, CDR1 is SQVTM and CDR2 ANQGSEA. The CDR3 totals 14 residues. V dropped 0 bases and J dropped 2 bases, with 11 bases sitting between them. The chain joins TRBV29-1 to TRBJ2-7, with a weak D call TRBD1 (5 bases). Sequencing was done on a sample of blood buffy coat. The receptor comes from a woman between 18 and 70 years old with a cervical HPV16 infection that either progressed to CIN3+ or cleared (not recorded which). The CDR3 protein is CSVEEIGVTYEQYF. The covered CDR3 bases are TGCAGCGTTGAAGAAATAGGGGTTACCTACGAG.